Shown below are 29 T cell receptor beta chains from a single sample sequenced in a study of identical twins. TCRdb recomputed calls from the 5' RACE reads with MiXCR, one row per CDR3 protein. This table has approximately 220,000 distinct CDR3 sequences, less than 8% appearing once. A further study also used this sample, focusing on yellow fever vaccine responses in identical twins.

Sequencing was done on a sample of memory (CD45RO+) T cells sorted from blood. These receptors all come from a woman aged 18-29 years in good health.

This chain links TRBV20-1 with TRBJ2-1; TRBD2 might be the D (6 bases). The CDR3 consists of 15 residues. CDR1 is DFQATT, CDR2 SNEGSKA, per germline (reference sequence). Trimming cost V 2 bases and J 1 base, with 12 bases left between them. This CDR3 is CSARPGLRSYNEQFF. CDR3 DNA sequence: TGCAGTGCTAGACCGGGACTGCGATCCTACAATGAGCAGTTCTTC.

The rearrangement uses TRBV20-1 and TRBJ2-1, with D possibly matching TRBD1 (6 bases). Trimming took off 0 bases at V and 10 bases at J, with 16 bases between the two ends. Looked up from germline, CDR1 is DFQATT and CDR2 is SNEGSKA (reference sequence). The CDR3 totals 14 residues. Here the CDR3 reads CSAREHTGSLEQFF. CDR3 nucleotides: TGCAGTGCTAGAGAACACACAGGGTCCTTAGAGCAGTTCTTC.

This clonotype was counted between two and nine times. The rearrangement links TRBV21-1 to TRBJ2-5; the table assigns TRBD1, which was not confirmed against the DNA. TRBV21-1 is termed a pseudogene. This CDR3 has 16 amino acids. CDR3 in DNA: TGTGCCAGCAGCAACCCAACGGACAGGACCCAAGAGACCCAGTACTTC. Encoded protein: CASSNPTDRTQETQYF.

The chain recombines TRBV7-2 with TRBJ2-7; D not resolved. From germline, CDR1 is SGHTA and CDR2 FQGNSA. Deletions cut 3 bases from V and 5 bases from J, with 5 bases between. The CDR3 runs 11 residues. The CDR3 DNA is TGTGCCAGCAGCTTTATCCACGAGCAGTACTTC. Translation: CASSFIHEQYF.

Ten or more counts support this clonotype. V is TRBV9 and J is TRBJ2-3; 11 bases match TRBD1. Trimming at V came to 2 bases and at J to 3 bases, leaving 8 bases not matched to a gene. The CDR3 loop spans 17 amino acids. Germline CDR1 is SGDLS and CDR2 is YYNGEE. The CDR3 region is CASSVSGQGASTDTQYF. CDR3 DNA: TGTGCCAGCAGCGTGAGTGGACAGGGGGCTTCTACAGATACGCAGTATTTT. The complete variable domain, with remaining parts taken from reference TRBV9 and TRBJ2-3, reads DSGVTQTPKHLITATGQRVTLRCSPRSGDLSVYWYQQSLDQGLQFLIQYYNGEERAKGNILERFSAQQFPDLHSELNLSSLELGDSALYFCASSVSGQGASTDTQYFGPGTRLTVL.

The sample holds a few counts of this clonotype. This chain connects TRBV25-1 to TRBJ1-2; D is unresolved. The CDR3 covers 13 residues. Germline CDR1 is MGHDK and CDR2 is SYGVNS. Trimming cost V 2 bases and J 0 bases, with 4 bases left between them. As DNA, the CDR3 is TGTGCCAGCAGTGAACTCTCTAACTATGGCTACACCTTC. It yields the protein CASSELSNYGYTF.

V is TRBV5-6 and J is TRBJ2-5; 7 bases line up with TRBD2. This CDR3 has 17 residues. Trimming at V came to 0 bases and at J to 4 bases, leaving 12 bases not matched to a gene. CDR1 is SGHDT and CDR2 is YYEEEE in the germline V gene. The CDR3 DNA reads as TGTGCCAGCAGCTTGGAAGTAAAAGCGGGAATAGGAGAGACCCAGTACTTC. Protein sequence: CASSLEVKAGIGETQYF.

This clonotype was observed at least ten times. This sequence joins TRBV7-8 and TRBJ2-2; TRBD1 matches 7 bases. Germline assignment: CDR1 SGHVS and CDR2 FQNEAQ. Trimming at V came to 5 bases and at J to 3 bases, leaving 9 bases not matched to a gene. CDR3 length: 16 amino acids. Written as DNA, the CDR3 is TGTGCCAGCAGCCCCAGCCGGGACAGCTACACCGGGGAGCTGTTTTTT. It codes for CASSPSRDSYTGELFF.

This clonotype appeared a few times. The rearrangement joins TRBV7-8 to TRBJ2-2; a weak D match, TRBD2 (5 bases). The V gene lost 4 bases and the J gene lost 0 bases, with 9 bases spanning the gap. The length of the CDR3 is 15 residues. Germline V gene sequence: CDR1 SGHVS, CDR2 FQNEAQ. CDR3 sequence: CASSWTGANTGELFF. The CDR3 coding sequence is TGTGCCAGCAGCTGGACCGGGGCGAACACCGGGGAGCTGTTTTTT.

This clonotype has a handful of counts. The chain joins TRBV24-1 to TRBJ1-5, with D tentatively TRBD1 (6 bases). This CDR3 has 15 amino acids. V was pared by 4 bases and J by 4 bases, with 13 bases between. Germline V gene lookup returns CDR1 KGHDR and CDR2 SFDVKD. In nucleotides, the CDR3 is TGTGCCACCAGTGACCCTTCAGGGGATAATCAGCCCCAGCATTTT. It encodes CATSDPSGDNQPQHF.

This chain connects TRBV20-1 to TRBJ2-7, with 11 bases aligning to TRBD2. In germline, CDR1 is DFQATT, CDR2 SNEGSKA (reference sequence). This CDR3 is 13 amino acids long. The junction had 8 bases not matched to a gene; V was cut back by 4 bases and J by 9 bases. The CDR3 loop is CSATTTTSGMQYF. CDR3 DNA sequence: TGCAGTGCTACTACAACGACTAGCGGGATGCAGTACTTC.

This clonotype turned up a few times. The V gene is TRBV6-2 or TRBV6-3, the J gene TRBJ2-1, with TRBD2 identical over 9 bases. The length of the CDR3 is 17 residues. CDR1 is MNHEY and CDR2 is SVGEGT in the germline V gene. V was clipped by 0 bases and J by 4 bases; unmatched bases: 7. The CDR3 is CASSYSVSSGRYNEQFF. The CDR3 DNA reads TGTGCCAGCAGTTACTCGGTCAGTAGCGGGAGATACAATGAGCAGTTCTTC.

This clonotype was counted at least ten times. V is TRBV24-1 and J is TRBJ1-2, with 10 bases identical to TRBD1. Germline assignment: CDR1 KGHDR and CDR2 SFDVKD. Trimming at V came to 2 bases and at J to 4 bases, leaving 3 bases not matched to a gene. The CDR3 has 15 amino acids. CDR3 amino acids: CATSDSGQGSYGYTF. The CDR3 DNA follows: TGTGCCACCAGTGATTCGGGACAGGGGAGCTATGGCTACACCTTC.

This chain connects TRBV11-1 to TRBJ2-1; 9 bases align to TRBD2. V gave up 5 bases and J gave up 9 bases; unmatched junction bases: 20. Germline-derived CDR1 and CDR2 are SGHAT and FQDESV (reference sequence). This CDR3 has 18 residues. For the CDR3, the DNA is TGTGCCAGCAGCCCCGGGAAAAATAGCGGGAGTAAGGCGGGTGAGCAGTTCTTC. Amino acids: CASSPGKNSGSKAGEQFF.

This clonotype showed up just a few times. This chain connects TRBV20-1 to TRBJ2-1; TRBD2 aligns across 8 bases. Germline assignment: CDR1 DFQATT and CDR2 SNEGSKA (reference sequence). This CDR3 contains 16 residues. The V gene end was trimmed by 2 bases and the J gene end by 6 bases; junction bases not matched to a gene: 12. CDR3 loop: CSARRGGGRPRNEQFF. CDR3 DNA: TGCAGTGCTAGAAGGGGTGGCGGGAGGCCGCGCAATGAGCAGTTCTTC.

This clonotype was seen repeatedly, ten times or more. V and J are TRBV20-1 and TRBJ2-2; no clear D. This CDR3 contains 16 residues. V lost 0 bases and J 6 bases, leaving 17 bases between the germline ends. Germline assignment: CDR1 DFQATT and CDR2 SNEGSKA (reference sequence). The CDR3 spells CSARDRRIQVSGELFF. The CDR3 DNA reads TGCAGTGCTAGAGATCGTAGGATTCAGGTCTCCGGGGAGCTGTTTTTT.

Only one count was recorded for this clonotype. The rearrangement joins TRBV7-2 to TRBJ2-7, with D possibly being TRBD2 (5 bases). V was clipped by 4 bases and J by 2 bases, with 15 bases between them. The CDR3 contains 15 residues. Germline V gene lookup returns CDR1 SGHTA and CDR2 FQGNSA. CDR3 in DNA: TGTGCCAGCAGCTATACAGCGGACCCTACCTACGAGCAGTACTTC. Translated, it gives CASSYTADPTYEQYF. Full variable domain (outside the CDR3, taken from reference TRBV7-2 and TRBJ2-7): GAGVSQSPSNKVTEKGKDVELRCDPISGHTALYWYRQSLGQGLEFLIYFQGNSAPDKSGLPSDRFSAERTGGSVSTLTIQRTQQEDSAVYLCASSYTADPTYEQYFGPGTRLTVT.

There are a few counts of this clonotype. The rearrangement links TRBV27 to TRBJ2-1, with 7 positions matching TRBD2. Germline-derived CDR1 and CDR2 are MNHEY and SMNVEV (reference sequence). Trimming took 6 bases from V and 4 from J; bases not matched to a gene: 12. This CDR3 contains 16 residues. CDR3 loop: CASSLIPGLPYNEQFF. DNA of the CDR3: TGTGCCAGCAGCCTTATCCCGGGACTACCATACAATGAGCAGTTCTTC.

This clonotype was found many times. This chain links TRBV6-2 or TRBV6-3 with TRBJ2-1; 7 bases are shared with TRBD2. This CDR3 has 15 amino acids. The trim removed 2 bases at V and 5 bases at J, leaving 6 bases unmatched. The germline V gene has CDR1 MNHEY and CDR2 SVGEGT. DNA for the CDR3: TGTGCCAGCAGTTACGGGCGGGAGCGGAACAATGAGCAGTTCTTC. Amino acid sequence: CASSYGRERNNEQFF.

The chain carries TRBV5-1 and TRBJ2-5; 11 positions match TRBD2. This CDR3 has 16 amino acids. J gave up 2 bases and V 4 bases, and 7 bases lay outside the gene matches. Germline V gives CDR1 SGHRS, CDR2 YFSETQ. This CDR3 is CASSQTSGGVQETQYF. DNA of the CDR3: TGCGCCAGCAGCCAAACTAGCGGGGGCGTTCAAGAGACCCAGTACTTC.

Ten or more counts support this clonotype. This chain connects TRBV11-2 to TRBJ2-7, with no clear D. CDR1 is SGHAT, CDR2 FQNNGV, per germline. The CDR3 length is 13 residues. Trimming took 1 base from V and 3 from J, leaving 7 bases between them. Written as DNA, the CDR3 is TGTGCCAGCAGCTTAGGGGTAGTCTACGAGCAGTACTTC. Translated: CASSLGVVYEQYF.

This clonotype was observed a handful of times. The chain is built from TRBV7-8 and TRBJ2-5; TRBD1 is a possible D gene (6 bases). V was cut by 5 bases and J by 4 bases, with 23 bases left in between. The CDR3 is 17 residues long. Germline CDR1 SGHVS, CDR2 FQNEAQ. This CDR3 is CASSPIRQGYAPETQYF. CDR3 coding DNA: TGTGCCAGCAGCCCAATACGGCAGGGGTATGCGCCAGAGACCCAGTACTTC.

This clonotype was seen many times. This chain uses TRBV12-3 or TRBV12-4 with TRBJ2-2; 11 bases map to TRBD2. The CDR3 length is 15 residues. V shed 6 bases and J 7 bases; nucleotides not matched to a gene: 7. In nucleotides, the CDR3 is TGTGCCAGCAGATTTAGCGGGAGGGTAAACGGGGAGCTGTTTTTT. This codes for CASRFSGRVNGELFF.

This clonotype was seen ten or more times. The CDR3 coding sequence is TGCGCCAGCAGCCTCTTACCCGCGGGACAGGGCCAAGAGACCCAGTACTTC. Its protein is CASSLLPAGQGQETQYF. V is TRBV4-3 and J is TRBJ2-5; 9 bases are a match to TRBD1. The germline gives CDR1 LGHNA, CDR2 YSLEER. This CDR3 region has 17 residues. J lost 1 base, V lost 4 bases, and 10 bases had no gene match.

The CDR3 loop reads CSARPIAGAPLGEQFF. CDR3 sequence (DNA): TGCAGTGCTAGACCTATAGCGGGAGCTCCGTTAGGTGAGCAGTTCTTC. This chain connects TRBV20-1 to TRBJ2-1; 9 positions match TRBD2. Trimming cost V 2 bases and J 9 bases; bases outside gene matches: 14. Per the germline V gene, CDR1 is DFQATT and CDR2 is SNEGSKA (reference sequence). This CDR3 has 16 amino acids.

Many counts were recorded for this clonotype. The chain combines TRBV12-3 or TRBV12-4 with TRBJ2-7; a possible D gene is TRBD1 (6 bases). Trimming removed 6 bases at V and 6 bases at J, with 15 bases between. The CDR3 has 13 residues. For the CDR3, the DNA is TGTGCCAGCAGACAGGGAGTTCTAGGCGAGCAGTACTTC. This gives the protein CASRQGVLGEQYF.

This clonotype was detected a few times. The chain has TRBV5-6 and TRBJ2-2, with D perhaps TRBD2 (5 bases). V lost 4 bases and J 4 bases, leaving 23 bases between the germline ends. Germline CDR1 is SGHDT and CDR2 is YYEEEE. CDR3 length: 18 amino acids. The CDR3 here is CASSVRDLSKLGTGELFF. The DNA of the CDR3 is TGTGCCAGCAGCGTACGGGATCTCTCTAAGTTGGGCACCGGGGAGCTGTTTTTT. Variable domain in full (rest from reference TRBV5-6 and TRBJ2-2): DAGVTQSPTHLIKTRGQQVTLRCSPKSGHDTVSWYQQALGQGPQFIFQYYEEEERQRGNFPDRFSGHQFPNYSSELNVNALLLGDSALYLCASSVRDLSKLGTGELFFGEGSRLTVL.

This clonotype has a handful of counts. The chain links TRBV2 to TRBJ2-3; 15 bases agree with TRBD2. The ends lost 8 bases at V and 4 bases at J; junction bases unmatched: 19. The CDR3 length is 20 residues. Germline loops: CDR1 SNHLY, CDR2 FYNNEI. CDR3 amino acids: CASLRDWTSGGARPADTQYF. Here the CDR3 DNA reads TGTGCCAGCTTACGAGACTGGACTAGCGGGGGGGCTAGACCGGCAGATACGCAGTATTTT.

This clonotype was detected a few times. The chain couples TRBV6-5 to TRBJ2-5, with D unresolved. The V end was cut by 2 bases, the J end by 2 bases, with 6 bases between. Germline CDR1 reads MNHEY; CDR2 reads SVGAGI. The CDR3 is made up of 13 amino acids. The CDR3 DNA follows: TGTGCCAGCAGTTACGGGATACAAGAGACCCAGTACTTC. Its protein product is CASSYGIQETQYF.